This TCR beta chain was recovered during a study of blood T cell repertoires in COVID-19. As for the study in general: The United States, Italy and Spain were the sources of the acute and convalescent COVID-19 samples. PBMCs, B-cell-depleted T cells, or T cells were the source of the cDNA or gDNA that made up the material.

Germline CDR1 and CDR2: WSHSY and SAAADI. V lost 6 bases, J lost 0 bases, and 8 bases stayed unmatched. CDR3 length: 17 residues. Methods used by the authors: Quantification of nucleated cells was approximated via reference gene primer amplification. Assay used: immunoSEQ multiplex PCR; TCRdb lists only in-frame clones, some missing. That table furnishes V, J and clone size, whereas the DNA furnished D and trimming. The sample lists roughly 570,000 clones, about 88% occurring once. Seattle's enrolled individuals joined amid active infection and were then monitored longitudinally. Sequences were obtained from peripheral blood. The origin of this receptor is a woman aged 45 to 65 with COVID-19, enrolled during active disease. The chain uses TRBV10-2 and TRBJ2-6; 7 bases are shared with TRBD1. This CDR3 reads CASRPGTVPSGANVLTF. The CDR3 nucleotides read TGCGCCAGCAGACCCGGGACAGTACCCTCTGGGGCCAACGTCCTGACTTTC.